Below, 13 T cell receptor beta chains from the same sample are listed, as sequenced in a study of cytomegalovirus exposure and HLA in healthy donors. 13 Jbeta primers and 60 Vbeta primers were used for the PCR. The method was immunoSEQ multiplex PCR; TCRdb's version includes in-frame clones alone and lacks a portion of them. Recorded for this sample: 50,000 to 70,000 clones. The sequenced sample consisted of PBMCs. These receptor sequences come from a male donor in good health and CMV-seronegative.

This sequence joins TRBV6-5 and TRBJ1-4; D perhaps matches TRBD1 (5 bases). Trimming stripped 6 bases from V and 7 bases from J, with 15 bases between. Germline V gene sequence: CDR1 MNHEY, CDR2 SVGAGI. The CDR3 loop spans 14 amino acids. The CDR3 is CASRPAGHGEKLFF. The CDR3 nucleotides read TGTGCCAGCAGACCCGCAGGGCATGGTGAAAAACTGTTTTTT.

The V gene is TRBV5-5, the J gene TRBJ1-1; possibly TRBD1 for D (5 bases). Trimming pared 1 base from V and 5 bases from J, leaving 15 bases between. The length of the CDR3 is 15 residues. CDR1 is SGHKS, CDR2 YYEKEE, per germline (reference sequence). The CDR3 is CASSLRGGVGTEAFF. The CDR3 coding sequence is TGTGCCAGCAGCTTGCGGGGAGGGGTAGGAACTGAAGCTTTCTTT.

The J gene is TRBJ2-3, the V gene TRBV5-1; possible D gene TRBD2, 7 bases. The CDR3 is 15 amino acids. Trimming removed 4 bases from V and 5 bases from J, with 17 bases in between. CDR1 is SGHRS, CDR2 YFSETQ, per germline. The CDR3 DNA reads as TGCGCCAGCAGCGCCCGGGGGGCAGGGGTAGATACGCAGTATTTT. Translated: CASSARGAGVDTQYF. The full variable domain, rest sourced from reference TRBV5-1 and TRBJ2-3, is KAGVTQTPRYLIKTRGQQVTLSCSPISGHRSVSWYQQTPGQGLQFLFEYFSETQRNKGNFPGRFSGRQFSNSRSEMNVSTLELGDSALYLCASSARGAGVDTQYFGPGTRLTVL.

The chain employs TRBV4-3 and TRBJ1-6, with D unclear. V lost 1 base and J lost 3, with 4 bases in between. CDR1 LGHNA and CDR2 YSLEER come from the germline V gene. CDR3 size: 14 residues. CDR3 in DNA: TGCGCCAGCAGCCAAGGACTCTATAATTCACCCCTCCACTTT. Translating gives CASSQGLYNSPLHF.

The chain combines TRBV18 with TRBJ1-3, with no clear D. V was clipped by 3 bases and J by 4 bases, with 19 bases between them. Germline V gives CDR1 KGHSH, CDR2 LQKENI. The CDR3 is 17 amino acids. The CDR3 coding sequence is TGTGCCAGCTCACCTCGGGATAGACTCATAAGAGGAAACACCATATATTTT. It codes for CASSPRDRLIRGNTIYF.

This chain links TRBV7-9 with TRBJ2-5; no definite D call. This CDR3 is built from 11 residues. Looked up from germline, CDR1 is SEHNR and CDR2 is FQNEAQ (reference sequence). V lost 4 bases and J lost 4, with 4 bases in between. DNA of the CDR3: TGTGCCAGCAGCTCTGTAGAGACCCAGTACTTC. Translation gives CASSSVETQYF. The complete variable domain, with remaining parts taken from reference TRBV7-9 and TRBJ2-5, reads DTGVSQNPRHKITKRGQNVTFRCDPISEHNRLYWYRQTLGQGPEFLTYFQNEAQLEKSRLLSDRFSAERPKGSFSTLEIQRTEQGDSAMYLCASSSVETQYFGPGTRLLVL.

The chain is built from TRBV18 and TRBJ1-2; TRBD1 aligns across 7 bases. From germline, CDR1 is KGHSH and CDR2 LQKENI. The V segment lost 3 bases and the J segment 4 bases; nucleotides outside the gene matches: 5. This CDR3 contains 14 residues. The CDR3 DNA reads as TGTGCCAGCTCACCCCAGGGGACAGCCTATGGCTACACCTTC. Amino acids: CASSPQGTAYGYTF.

The chain couples TRBV18 to TRBJ1-2; 7 bases match TRBD1. This CDR3 comprises 16 residues. Germline trimming cut 4 bases from V and 4 bases from J; bases unmatched to any gene: 12. Germline V lookup: CDR1 KGHSH, CDR2 LQKENI. The chain's CDR3 is CASSLRTGSEGYGYTF. Here the CDR3 DNA reads TGTGCCAGCTCACTTCGGACAGGCTCGGAGGGCTATGGCTACACCTTC.

The CDR3 here is CASSTRQGGTEAFF. The CDR3 nucleotides read TGTGCCAGCAGCACCCGACAGGGGGGCACTGAAGCTTTCTTT. The chain has TRBV5-4 and TRBJ1-1, with 9 positions matching TRBD1. J gave up 4 bases and V 4 bases, and 5 bases lay outside the gene matches. Germline values: CDR1 SGHNT, CDR2 YYREEE (reference sequence). The CDR3 runs 14 residues.

A note on this clone: A junction boundary mismatches the germline segment, possibly from a read error. The chain's CDR3 is CAWSAHSENTIYF. The CDR3 DNA is TGTGCCTGGAGTGCCCACTCTGAAAACACCATATATTTT. This rearrangement joins TRBV30 to TRBJ1-3, with D unresolved. This CDR3 spans 13 amino acids. Germline values: CDR1 GTSNPN, CDR2 SVGIG (reference sequence).

The V gene is TRBV6-4, the J gene TRBJ1-2, with TRBD1 matching 11 bases. Trimming cost V 5 bases and J 2 bases; bases outside gene matches: 4. The CDR3 contains 15 residues. Germline CDR1 and CDR2: MRHNA and SNTAGT. CDR3 sequence (DNA): TGTGCCAGCAGTTACAGGGACAGGGGGAACTATGGCTACACCTTC. Translating it yields CASSYRDRGNYGYTF.

The V call is TRBV6-1, the J call TRBJ2-1; perhaps TRBD1 as D (8 bases). Germline V gene data show CDR1 as MNHNS and CDR2 as SASEGT. The CDR3 length is 15 residues. Trimming left V 5 bases short and J 6 bases short, with 17 bases between. CDR3 sequence (DNA): TGTGCCAGCAGTTCCACAGGGGGGGACGTCAATGAGCAGTTCTTC. This translates into CASSSTGGDVNEQFF.

CDR3 sequence: CSVRSGTGENQPQHF. DNA for the CDR3: TGCAGCGTTAGGAGCGGGACCGGGGAGAATCAGCCCCAGCATTTT. The V call is TRBV29-1, the J call TRBJ1-5; maybe TRBD1 (5 bases). Germline V gene data show CDR1 as SQVTM and CDR2 as ANQGSEA. Deletions cut 5 bases from V and 4 bases from J, with 18 bases between. The CDR3 is 15 amino acids. Filled out from reference TRBV29-1 and TRBJ1-5, the complete variable domain reads SAVISQKPSRDICQRGTSLTIQCQVDSQVTMMFWYRQQPGQSLTLIATANQGSEATYESGFVIDKFPISRPNLTFSTLTVSNMSPEDSSIYLCSVRSGTGENQPQHFGDGTRLSIL.